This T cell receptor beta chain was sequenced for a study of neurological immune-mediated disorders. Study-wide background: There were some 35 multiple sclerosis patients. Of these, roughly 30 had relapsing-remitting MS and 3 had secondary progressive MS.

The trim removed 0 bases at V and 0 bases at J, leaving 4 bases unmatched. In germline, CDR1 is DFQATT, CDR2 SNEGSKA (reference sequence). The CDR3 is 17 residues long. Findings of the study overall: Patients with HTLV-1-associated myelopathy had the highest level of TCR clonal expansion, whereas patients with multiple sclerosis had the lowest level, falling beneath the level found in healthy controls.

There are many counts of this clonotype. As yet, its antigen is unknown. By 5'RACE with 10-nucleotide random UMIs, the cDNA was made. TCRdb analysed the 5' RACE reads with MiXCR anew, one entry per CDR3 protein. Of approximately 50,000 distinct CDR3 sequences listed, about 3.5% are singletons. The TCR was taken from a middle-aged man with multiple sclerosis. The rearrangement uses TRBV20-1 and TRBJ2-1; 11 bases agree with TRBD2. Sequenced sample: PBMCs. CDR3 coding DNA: TGCAGTGCTAGAGACCTTAGCGGGGGGGCCTCCTACAATGAGCAGTTCTTC. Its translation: CSARDLSGGASYNEQFF.